This is a list of T cell receptor beta chains from one sample in a study of blood T cell repertoires in COVID-19. Profiled with immunoSEQ multiplex PCR; TCRdb holds only in-frame clones, not every one. The sample includes around 100,000 clones, about 86% of them seen just once. The sequencing sample was made of peripheral blood. All receptors come from a human donor in a cohort sampled during active COVID-19. Both conserved end residues are part of each CDR3. D genes are given only for firm matches. For some rows the clone size is stated as once, few or many, or as a class when expanded; others skip it.

j_call | clone_size | v_call | d_call | cdr3_aa | cdr3_nt
TRBJ1-2 | - | TRBV19 | - | CASSIIRGRGDYGYTF | TGTGCCAGTAGTATAATCCGCGGAAGGGGCGACTATGGCTACACCTTC
TRBJ2-3 | - | TRBV19 | - | CASSINGFSDTQYF | TGTGCCAGTAGTATAAACGGGTTCTCCGATACGCAGTATTTT
TRBJ2-5 | - | TRBV13 | - | CASSLDLQETQYF | TGTGCCAGCAGCTTAGATCTGCAAGAGACCCAGTACTTC
TRBJ2-1 | - | TRBV7-2 | TRBD1 | CASSSQGFYNEQFF | TGTGCCAGCAGCTCACAGGGGTTTTACAATGAGCAGTTCTTC
TRBJ2-6 | - | TRBV28 | TRBD1 | CASSPRIGTAMSGANVLTF | TGTGCCAGCAGTCCAAGAATCGGGACAGCTATGTCTGGGGCCAACGTCCTGACTTTC
TRBJ1-2 | many | TRBV30 | - | CAWSSGSFYGYTF | TGTGCCTGGAGTTCCGGGAGTTTCTATGGCTACACCTTC
TRBJ1-2 | - | TRBV18 | - | CASSPGENYGYTF | TGTGCCAGCTCACCAGGAGAAAACTATGGCTACACCTTC
TRBJ2-7 | - | TRBV6-1 | - | CASSEPFYEQYF | TGTGCCAGCAGTGAACCCTTCTACGAGCAGTACTTC
TRBJ1-4 | - | TRBV7-7 | TRBD1 | CASSPAGQEDEKLFF | TGTGCCAGCAGCCCGGCCGGACAGGAGGATGAAAAACTGTTTTTT
TRBJ1-2 | - | TRBV7-2 | - | CASSLLVNYGYTF | TGTGCCAGCAGCTTGCTAGTTAACTATGGCTACACCTTC
TRBJ1-2 | - | TRBV5-1 | TRBD1 | CASSKPGQGDGYTF | TGCGCCAGCAGCAAACCGGGACAGGGAGATGGCTACACCTTC
TRBJ1-1 | - | TRBV6-5 | TRBD1 | CASPTGAEAFF | TGTGCCAGCCCCACAGGGGCTGAAGCTTTCTTT
TRBJ1-5 | - | TRBV27 | - | CASGVSQPQHF | TGTGCCAGCGGTGTTAGTCAGCCCCAGCATTTT
TRBJ2-5 | - | TRBV7-2 | TRBD2 | CASSLAGGTSAKTQYF | TGTGCCAGCAGCTTGGCCGGCGGGACTAGCGCAAAGACCCAGTACTTC
TRBJ2-5 | - | TRBV24-1 | TRBD2 | CATSDLVAGGGETQYF | TGTGCCACCAGTGATTTGGTAGCGGGAGGTGGGGAGACCCAGTACTTC
TRBJ2-2 | - | TRBV19 | TRBD2 | CASSIGVGGRARSGELFF | TGTGCCAGTAGTATAGGGGTCGGCGGGAGGGCCAGGTCCGGGGAGCTGTTTTTT
TRBJ2-7 | - | TRBV6-5 | TRBD1 | CASSWDRAREQYF | TGTGCCAGCAGTTGGGACAGGGCAAGGGAGCAGTACTTC
TRBJ2-5 | - | TRBV11-3 | - | CASSLGFGETQYF | TGTGCCAGCAGCTTAGGATTCGGGGAGACCCAGTACTTC
TRBJ1-4 | - | TRBV5-1 | - | CASSLGTEFLGKKLFF | TGCGCCAGCAGCTTGGGGACTGAGTTTTTGGGGAAAAAACTGTTTTTT
TRBJ1-4 | once | TRBV29-1 | - | CSVGSPGGEEKLFF | TGCAGCGTTGGATCCCCGGGGGGGGAGGAAAAACTGTTTTTT
TRBJ2-1 | - | TRBV5-1 | TRBD2 | CASLGLADNEQFF | TGCGCCAGCTTGGGGCTAGCGGACAATGAGCAGTTCTTC
TRBJ2-1 | - | TRBV30 | TRBD2 | CAWSGRPSGNEQFF | TGTGCCTGGAGTGGGAGGCCTAGCGGGAATGAGCAGTTCTTC
TRBJ2-5 | - | TRBV6-5 | TRBD2 | CASSYPSGGKMAQYF | TGTGCCAGCAGTTACCCCAGCGGGGGAAAGATGGCCCAGTACTTC
TRBJ2-7 | - | TRBV20-1 | TRBD2 | CSASGGRISYEQYF | TGCAGTGCTAGTGGCGGGAGAATCTCCTACGAGCAGTACTTC
TRBJ1-2 | - | TRBV25-1 | - | CASSVQSGYGYTF | TGTGCCAGCAGCGTCCAAAGCGGCTATGGCTACACCTTC
TRBJ2-5 | - | TRBV15 | TRBD2 | CATSRDRAGGGETQYF | TGTGCCACCAGCAGAGATAGGGCGGGAGGAGGAGAGACCCAGTACTTC
TRBJ1-1 | - | TRBV18 | TRBD1 | CASSNRTGNTEAFF | TGTGCCAGCTCGAACCGGACAGGGAACACTGAAGCTTTCTTT
TRBJ2-2 | - | TRBV7-6 | - | CASSQYRDTGELFF | TGTGCCAGCAGCCAATACAGGGACACCGGGGAGCTGTTTTTT
TRBJ1-2 | - | TRBV6-4 | TRBD1 | CASSTGGQFSYGYTF | TGTGCCAGCAGTACCGGGGGACAGTTTTCCTATGGCTACACCTTC